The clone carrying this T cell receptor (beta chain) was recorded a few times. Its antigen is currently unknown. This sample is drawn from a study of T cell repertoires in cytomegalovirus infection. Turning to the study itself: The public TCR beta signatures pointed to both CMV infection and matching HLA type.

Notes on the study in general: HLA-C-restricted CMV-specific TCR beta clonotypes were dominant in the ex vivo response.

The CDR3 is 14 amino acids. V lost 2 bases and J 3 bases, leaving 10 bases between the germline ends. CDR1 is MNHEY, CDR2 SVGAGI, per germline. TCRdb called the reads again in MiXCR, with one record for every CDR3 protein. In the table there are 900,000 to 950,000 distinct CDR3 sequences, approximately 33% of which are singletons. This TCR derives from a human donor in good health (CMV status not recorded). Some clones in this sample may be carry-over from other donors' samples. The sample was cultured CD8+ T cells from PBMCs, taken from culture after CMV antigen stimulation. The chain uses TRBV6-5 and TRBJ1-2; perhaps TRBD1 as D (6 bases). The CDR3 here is CASSYEGDHYGYTF. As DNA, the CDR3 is TGTGCCAGCAGTTACGAGGGGGACCACTATGGCTACACCTTC.